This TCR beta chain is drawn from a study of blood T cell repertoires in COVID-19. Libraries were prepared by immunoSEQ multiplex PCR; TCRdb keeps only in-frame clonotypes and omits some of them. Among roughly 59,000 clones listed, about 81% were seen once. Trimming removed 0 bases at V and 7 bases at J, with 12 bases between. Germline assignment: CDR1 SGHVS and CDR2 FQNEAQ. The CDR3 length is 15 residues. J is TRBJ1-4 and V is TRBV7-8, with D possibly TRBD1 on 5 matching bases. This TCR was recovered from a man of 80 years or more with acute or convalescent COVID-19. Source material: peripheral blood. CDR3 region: CASSLASGIVEKLFF. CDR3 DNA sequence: TGTGCCAGCAGCTTAGCATCAGGGATTGTTGAAAAACTGTTTTTT.